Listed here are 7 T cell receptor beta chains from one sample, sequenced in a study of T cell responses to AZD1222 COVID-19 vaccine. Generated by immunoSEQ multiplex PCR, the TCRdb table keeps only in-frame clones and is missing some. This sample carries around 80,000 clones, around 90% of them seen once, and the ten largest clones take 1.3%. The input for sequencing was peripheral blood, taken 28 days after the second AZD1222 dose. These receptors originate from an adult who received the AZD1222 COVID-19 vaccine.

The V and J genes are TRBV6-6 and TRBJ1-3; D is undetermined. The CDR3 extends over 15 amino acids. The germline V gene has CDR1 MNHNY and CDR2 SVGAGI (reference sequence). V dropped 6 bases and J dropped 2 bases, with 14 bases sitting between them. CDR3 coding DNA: TGTGCCAGCAGCCCCTCTGGAGAGACTGGAAACACCATATATTTT. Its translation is CASSPSGETGNTIYF.

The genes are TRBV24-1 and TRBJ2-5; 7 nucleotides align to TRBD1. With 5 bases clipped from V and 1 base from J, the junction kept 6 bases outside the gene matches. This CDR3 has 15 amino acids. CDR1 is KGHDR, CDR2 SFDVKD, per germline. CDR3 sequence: CATSAQTGTQETQYF. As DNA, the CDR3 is TGTGCCACCAGTGCCCAGACAGGGACCCAAGAGACCCAGTACTTC.

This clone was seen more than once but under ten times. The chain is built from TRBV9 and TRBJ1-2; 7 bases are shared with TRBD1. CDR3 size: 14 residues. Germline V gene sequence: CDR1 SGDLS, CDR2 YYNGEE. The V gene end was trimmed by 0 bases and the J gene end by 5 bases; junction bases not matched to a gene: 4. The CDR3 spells CASSVEGQTYGYTF. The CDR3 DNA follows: TGTGCCAGCAGCGTAGAGGGACAGACATATGGCTACACCTTC.

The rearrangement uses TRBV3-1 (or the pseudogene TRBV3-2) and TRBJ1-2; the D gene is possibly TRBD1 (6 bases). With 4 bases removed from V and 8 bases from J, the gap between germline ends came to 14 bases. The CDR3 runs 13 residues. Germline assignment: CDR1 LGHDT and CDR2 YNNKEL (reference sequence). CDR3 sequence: CASSPLEGGGYTF. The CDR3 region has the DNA TGTGCCAGCAGCCCCCTTGAAGGGGGGGGCTACACCTTC.

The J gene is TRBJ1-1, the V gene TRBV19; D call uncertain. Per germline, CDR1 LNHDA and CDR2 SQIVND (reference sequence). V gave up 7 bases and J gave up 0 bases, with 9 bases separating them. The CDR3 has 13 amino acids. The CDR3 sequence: CASTPEMNTEAFF. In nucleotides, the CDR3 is TGTGCCAGTACCCCCGAGATGAACACTGAAGCTTTCTTT.

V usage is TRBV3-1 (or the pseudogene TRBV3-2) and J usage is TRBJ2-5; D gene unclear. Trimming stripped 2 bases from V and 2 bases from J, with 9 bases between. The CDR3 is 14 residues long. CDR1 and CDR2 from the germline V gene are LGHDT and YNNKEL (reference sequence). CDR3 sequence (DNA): TGTGCCAGCAGCCAAACCTCCAGACAAGAGACCCAGTACTTC. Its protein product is CASSQTSRQETQYF.

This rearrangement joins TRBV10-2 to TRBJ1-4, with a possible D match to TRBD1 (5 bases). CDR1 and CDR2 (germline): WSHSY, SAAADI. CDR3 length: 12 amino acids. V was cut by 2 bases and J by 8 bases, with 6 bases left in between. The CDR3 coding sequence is TGCGCCAGCAGTGAGCAGGGAGAAAAACTGTTTTTT. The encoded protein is CASSEQGEKLFF.